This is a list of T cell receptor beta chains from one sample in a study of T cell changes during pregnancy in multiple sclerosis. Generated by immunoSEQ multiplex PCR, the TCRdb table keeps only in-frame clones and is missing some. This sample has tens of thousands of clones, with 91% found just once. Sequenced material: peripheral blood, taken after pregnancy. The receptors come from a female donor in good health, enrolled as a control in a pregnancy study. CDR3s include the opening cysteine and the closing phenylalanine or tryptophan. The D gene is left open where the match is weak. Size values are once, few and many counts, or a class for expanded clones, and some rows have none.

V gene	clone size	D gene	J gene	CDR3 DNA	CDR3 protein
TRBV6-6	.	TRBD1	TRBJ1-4	TGTGCCAGCAGCTACAGGGGTTTGGGGGAAAAACTGTTTTTT	CASSYRGLGEKLFF
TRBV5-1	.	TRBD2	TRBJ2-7	TGCGCCAGCAGGGTGAGGACTAGCGGGCCCCAAGCGGACTACGAGCAGTACTTC	CASRVRTSGPQADYEQYF
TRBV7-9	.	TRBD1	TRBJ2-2	TGTGCCAGCAGCTCCATCCCAGGGACAGGGCCACCGCTGACCGGGGAGCTGTTTTTT	CASSSIPGTGPPLTGELFF
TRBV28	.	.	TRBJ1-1	TGTGCCAGCTACGAAGAATTCGCGTCCCAAGCTTTCTTT	CASYEEFASQAFF
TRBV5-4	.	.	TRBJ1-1	TGTGCCAGCAGCTTCTGGGCCACTGAAGCTTTCTTT	CASSFWATEAFF
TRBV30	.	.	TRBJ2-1	TGTGCCTGGAGTGTAGCAAGTGAGCAGTTCTTC	CAWSVASEQFF
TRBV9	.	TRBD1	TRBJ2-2	TGTGCCAGCAGCGTCACACAGGGGGGAACCGGGGAGCTGTTTTTT	CASSVTQGGTGELFF
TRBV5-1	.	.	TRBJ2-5	TGCGCCAGCAGCTTGATAGACAGAAAAGAGACCCAGTACTTC	CASSLIDRKETQYF
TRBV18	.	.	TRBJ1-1	TGTGCCAGCTCACCACCTGACAGAGCGGGGACTGAAGCTTTCTTT	CASSPPDRAGTEAFF
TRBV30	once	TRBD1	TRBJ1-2	TGTGCCTGGAGTGTAACGACAGGGCAATCTTATGGCTACACCTTC	CAWSVTTGQSYGYTF
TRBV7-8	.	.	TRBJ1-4	TGTGCCAGCAGCTTAGGACACCGCGATGAAAAACTGTTTTTT	CASSLGHRDEKLFF
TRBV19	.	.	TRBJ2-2	TGTGCCAGTAGTATCCCCCTCGCAGCGGCCGCCGGGGAGCTGTTTTTT	CASSIPLAAAAGELFF
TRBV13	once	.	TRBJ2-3	TGTGCCAGCAGCCTTCGACAGGAGACTAGCACAGATACGCAGTATTTT	CASSLRQETSTDTQYF
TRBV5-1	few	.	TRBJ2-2	TGCGCCAGCAGCGCCTACCTCACCGGGGAGCTGTTTTTT	CASSAYLTGELFF
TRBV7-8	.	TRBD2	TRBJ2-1	TGTGCCAGCAGGGGAGGGGCTGACTACTACAATGAGCAGTTCTTC	CASRGGADYYNEQFF
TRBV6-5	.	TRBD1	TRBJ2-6	TGTGCCAGCAGCCTCGACAGGGCCGGGGCCAACGTCCTGACTTTC	CASSLDRAGANVLTF
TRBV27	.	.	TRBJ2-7	TGTGCCAGCAGTGCGGACAGCTCCTACGAGCAGTACTTC	CASSADSSYEQYF
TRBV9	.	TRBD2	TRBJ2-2	TGTGCCAGCAGCGAAAGGCGGGGGGCCGGCACCGGGGAGCTGTTTTTT	CASSERRGAGTGELFF
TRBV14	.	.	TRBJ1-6	TGTGCCAGCAGCCAGTTTAATAATTCACCCCTCCACTTT	CASSQFNNSPLHF
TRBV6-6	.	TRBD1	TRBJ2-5	TGTGCCAGCAGGACGACAGGGGGATGGCAAGAGACCCAGTACTTC	CASRTTGGWQETQYF
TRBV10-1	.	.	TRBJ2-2	TGCGCCAGCAAGGACAAAAAGCCGGGGGAGCTGTTTTTT	CASKDKKPGELFF
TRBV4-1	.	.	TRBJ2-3	TGCGCCAGCAGCCAAGTTGCAGGGATCCACACAGATACGCAGTATTTT	CASSQVAGIHTDTQYF
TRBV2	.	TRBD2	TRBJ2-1	TGTGCCAGCAGTACGGGACTAGGACAGGAGCAGTTCTTC	CASSTGLGQEQFF
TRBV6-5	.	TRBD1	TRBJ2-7	TGTGCCAGCAGTTACCGGACAGGGGGTAACTACGAGCAGTACTTC	CASSYRTGGNYEQYF
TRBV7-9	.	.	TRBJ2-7	TGTGCCAGCAGCAGGACCGTCAGGGGGGCGGATGAGCAGTACTTC	CASSRTVRGADEQYF
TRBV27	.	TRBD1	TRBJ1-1	TGTGCCAGCAGCGATCCTGCGACAGGGAAGACTGAAGCTTTCTTT	CASSDPATGKTEAFF
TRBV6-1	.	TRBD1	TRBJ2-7	TGTGCCAGCAGGACGGGACAGGGCTACGAGCAGTACTTC	CASRTGQGYEQYF
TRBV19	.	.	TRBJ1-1	TGTGCCAGTAGTATCCCCTCGGGGAGGGGTTCCATGAACACTGAAGCTTTCTTT	CASSIPSGRGSMNTEAFF
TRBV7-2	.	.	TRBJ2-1	TGTGCCAGCAGCCTACAGGGTTATGATGAGCAGTTCTTC	CASSLQGYDEQFF
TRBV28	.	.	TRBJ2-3	TGTGCCAGCAGCCTCGGGAAGGCGCAGTATTTT	CASSLGKAQYF
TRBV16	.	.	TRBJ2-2	TGTGCCAGCAGCCATCCCGCGAACACCGGGGAGCTGTTTTTT	CASSHPANTGELFF
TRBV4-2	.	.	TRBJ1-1	TGTGCCAGCAGCCAAGTAAGTGTAGGGGAAGGTACTGAAGCTTTCTTT	CASSQVSVGEGTEAFF
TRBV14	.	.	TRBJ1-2	TGTGCCAGCAGCCAAGCCGTATATGGCTACACCTTC	CASSQAVYGYTF
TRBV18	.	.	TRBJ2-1	TGTGCCAGCTCACCACGGCAGGGTAGGGATGAGCAGTTCTTC	CASSPRQGRDEQFF
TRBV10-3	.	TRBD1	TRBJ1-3	TGTGCCATCAGTGCGACGGGGACAGGGGAGTCGTCTGGAAACACCATATATTTT	CAISATGTGESSGNTIYF
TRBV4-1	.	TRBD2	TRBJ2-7	TGCGCCAGCAGCCTTTCTAGCGGGGGCCTCTACGAGCAGTACTTC	CASSLSSGGLYEQYF
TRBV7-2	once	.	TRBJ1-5	TGTGCCAGCAGCTTAGGGGCCGGGGGAAATCAGCCCCAGCATTTT	CASSLGAGGNQPQHF
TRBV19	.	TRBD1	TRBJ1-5	TGTGCCAGTAACCGGGACAGGGGGACAAATCAGCCCCAGCATTTT	CASNRDRGTNQPQHF
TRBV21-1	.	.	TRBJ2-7	TGTGCCAGCAGCCCTCCCCCTCCCGTCCACCGGGACAGGGCCCATCGGCGTCGCTACGAGCAGTACTTC	CASSPPPPVHRDRAHRRRYEQYF
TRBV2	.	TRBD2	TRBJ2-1	TGTGCCACCCCGACTAGCGGCTACGAGCAGTTCTTC	CATPTSGYEQFF
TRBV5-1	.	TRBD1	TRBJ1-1	TGCGCCAGCAGCTCGGGACAGACTATGAACACTGAAGCTTTCTTT	CASSSGQTMNTEAFF
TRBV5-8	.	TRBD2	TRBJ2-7	TGTGCCAGCCCTCGGACTAGCGGGGGGTCGAGCTCCTACGAGCAGTACTTC	CASPRTSGGSSSYEQYF
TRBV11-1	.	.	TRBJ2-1	TGTGCCAGCAGCTTAGCGGGGAGGGGGGTTTCGAACAATGAGCAGTTCTTC	CASSLAGRGVSNNEQFF
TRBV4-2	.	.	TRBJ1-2	TGTGCCAGCAGCCAGGGGCCCTATGGCTACACCTTC	CASSQGPYGYTF
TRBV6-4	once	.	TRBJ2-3	TGTGCCAGCAGTGACCGTTCGGGGGCAGATACGCAGTATTTT	CASSDRSGADTQYF
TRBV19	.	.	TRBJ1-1	TGTGCCAGTAGTATAGGGGGCGTATTAACTGAAGCTTTCTTT	CASSIGGVLTEAFF
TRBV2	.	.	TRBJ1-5	TGTGCCAGCCGGGACTCAGTGGGCAATCAGCCCCAGCATTTT	CASRDSVGNQPQHF
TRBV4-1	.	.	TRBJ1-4	TGCGCCAGCAGCCAAGTCTCCGGGGTGATTAATGAAAAACTGTTTTTT	CASSQVSGVINEKLFF
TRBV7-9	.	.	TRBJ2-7	TGTGCCAGCAGCTTAAAGGGACTCCAAACCTACGAGCAGTACTTC	CASSLKGLQTYEQYF
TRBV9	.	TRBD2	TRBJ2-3	TGTGCCAGCAGCGTAGAACTAGCGACTAGCACAGATACGCAGTATTTT	CASSVELATSTDTQYF
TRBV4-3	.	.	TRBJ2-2	TGCGCCAGCAGCCCCCAGGCGCATACGAACACCGGGGAGCTGTTTTTT	CASSPQAHTNTGELFF
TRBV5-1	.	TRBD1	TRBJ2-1	TGCGCCAGCAGCTTACAGGGGGCGAGCTCCTACAATGAGCAGTTCTTC	CASSLQGASSYNEQFF
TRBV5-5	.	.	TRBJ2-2	TGTGCCAGCAGCGCTACAGGGTGGGCCGGGGAGCTGTTTTTT	CASSATGWAGELFF